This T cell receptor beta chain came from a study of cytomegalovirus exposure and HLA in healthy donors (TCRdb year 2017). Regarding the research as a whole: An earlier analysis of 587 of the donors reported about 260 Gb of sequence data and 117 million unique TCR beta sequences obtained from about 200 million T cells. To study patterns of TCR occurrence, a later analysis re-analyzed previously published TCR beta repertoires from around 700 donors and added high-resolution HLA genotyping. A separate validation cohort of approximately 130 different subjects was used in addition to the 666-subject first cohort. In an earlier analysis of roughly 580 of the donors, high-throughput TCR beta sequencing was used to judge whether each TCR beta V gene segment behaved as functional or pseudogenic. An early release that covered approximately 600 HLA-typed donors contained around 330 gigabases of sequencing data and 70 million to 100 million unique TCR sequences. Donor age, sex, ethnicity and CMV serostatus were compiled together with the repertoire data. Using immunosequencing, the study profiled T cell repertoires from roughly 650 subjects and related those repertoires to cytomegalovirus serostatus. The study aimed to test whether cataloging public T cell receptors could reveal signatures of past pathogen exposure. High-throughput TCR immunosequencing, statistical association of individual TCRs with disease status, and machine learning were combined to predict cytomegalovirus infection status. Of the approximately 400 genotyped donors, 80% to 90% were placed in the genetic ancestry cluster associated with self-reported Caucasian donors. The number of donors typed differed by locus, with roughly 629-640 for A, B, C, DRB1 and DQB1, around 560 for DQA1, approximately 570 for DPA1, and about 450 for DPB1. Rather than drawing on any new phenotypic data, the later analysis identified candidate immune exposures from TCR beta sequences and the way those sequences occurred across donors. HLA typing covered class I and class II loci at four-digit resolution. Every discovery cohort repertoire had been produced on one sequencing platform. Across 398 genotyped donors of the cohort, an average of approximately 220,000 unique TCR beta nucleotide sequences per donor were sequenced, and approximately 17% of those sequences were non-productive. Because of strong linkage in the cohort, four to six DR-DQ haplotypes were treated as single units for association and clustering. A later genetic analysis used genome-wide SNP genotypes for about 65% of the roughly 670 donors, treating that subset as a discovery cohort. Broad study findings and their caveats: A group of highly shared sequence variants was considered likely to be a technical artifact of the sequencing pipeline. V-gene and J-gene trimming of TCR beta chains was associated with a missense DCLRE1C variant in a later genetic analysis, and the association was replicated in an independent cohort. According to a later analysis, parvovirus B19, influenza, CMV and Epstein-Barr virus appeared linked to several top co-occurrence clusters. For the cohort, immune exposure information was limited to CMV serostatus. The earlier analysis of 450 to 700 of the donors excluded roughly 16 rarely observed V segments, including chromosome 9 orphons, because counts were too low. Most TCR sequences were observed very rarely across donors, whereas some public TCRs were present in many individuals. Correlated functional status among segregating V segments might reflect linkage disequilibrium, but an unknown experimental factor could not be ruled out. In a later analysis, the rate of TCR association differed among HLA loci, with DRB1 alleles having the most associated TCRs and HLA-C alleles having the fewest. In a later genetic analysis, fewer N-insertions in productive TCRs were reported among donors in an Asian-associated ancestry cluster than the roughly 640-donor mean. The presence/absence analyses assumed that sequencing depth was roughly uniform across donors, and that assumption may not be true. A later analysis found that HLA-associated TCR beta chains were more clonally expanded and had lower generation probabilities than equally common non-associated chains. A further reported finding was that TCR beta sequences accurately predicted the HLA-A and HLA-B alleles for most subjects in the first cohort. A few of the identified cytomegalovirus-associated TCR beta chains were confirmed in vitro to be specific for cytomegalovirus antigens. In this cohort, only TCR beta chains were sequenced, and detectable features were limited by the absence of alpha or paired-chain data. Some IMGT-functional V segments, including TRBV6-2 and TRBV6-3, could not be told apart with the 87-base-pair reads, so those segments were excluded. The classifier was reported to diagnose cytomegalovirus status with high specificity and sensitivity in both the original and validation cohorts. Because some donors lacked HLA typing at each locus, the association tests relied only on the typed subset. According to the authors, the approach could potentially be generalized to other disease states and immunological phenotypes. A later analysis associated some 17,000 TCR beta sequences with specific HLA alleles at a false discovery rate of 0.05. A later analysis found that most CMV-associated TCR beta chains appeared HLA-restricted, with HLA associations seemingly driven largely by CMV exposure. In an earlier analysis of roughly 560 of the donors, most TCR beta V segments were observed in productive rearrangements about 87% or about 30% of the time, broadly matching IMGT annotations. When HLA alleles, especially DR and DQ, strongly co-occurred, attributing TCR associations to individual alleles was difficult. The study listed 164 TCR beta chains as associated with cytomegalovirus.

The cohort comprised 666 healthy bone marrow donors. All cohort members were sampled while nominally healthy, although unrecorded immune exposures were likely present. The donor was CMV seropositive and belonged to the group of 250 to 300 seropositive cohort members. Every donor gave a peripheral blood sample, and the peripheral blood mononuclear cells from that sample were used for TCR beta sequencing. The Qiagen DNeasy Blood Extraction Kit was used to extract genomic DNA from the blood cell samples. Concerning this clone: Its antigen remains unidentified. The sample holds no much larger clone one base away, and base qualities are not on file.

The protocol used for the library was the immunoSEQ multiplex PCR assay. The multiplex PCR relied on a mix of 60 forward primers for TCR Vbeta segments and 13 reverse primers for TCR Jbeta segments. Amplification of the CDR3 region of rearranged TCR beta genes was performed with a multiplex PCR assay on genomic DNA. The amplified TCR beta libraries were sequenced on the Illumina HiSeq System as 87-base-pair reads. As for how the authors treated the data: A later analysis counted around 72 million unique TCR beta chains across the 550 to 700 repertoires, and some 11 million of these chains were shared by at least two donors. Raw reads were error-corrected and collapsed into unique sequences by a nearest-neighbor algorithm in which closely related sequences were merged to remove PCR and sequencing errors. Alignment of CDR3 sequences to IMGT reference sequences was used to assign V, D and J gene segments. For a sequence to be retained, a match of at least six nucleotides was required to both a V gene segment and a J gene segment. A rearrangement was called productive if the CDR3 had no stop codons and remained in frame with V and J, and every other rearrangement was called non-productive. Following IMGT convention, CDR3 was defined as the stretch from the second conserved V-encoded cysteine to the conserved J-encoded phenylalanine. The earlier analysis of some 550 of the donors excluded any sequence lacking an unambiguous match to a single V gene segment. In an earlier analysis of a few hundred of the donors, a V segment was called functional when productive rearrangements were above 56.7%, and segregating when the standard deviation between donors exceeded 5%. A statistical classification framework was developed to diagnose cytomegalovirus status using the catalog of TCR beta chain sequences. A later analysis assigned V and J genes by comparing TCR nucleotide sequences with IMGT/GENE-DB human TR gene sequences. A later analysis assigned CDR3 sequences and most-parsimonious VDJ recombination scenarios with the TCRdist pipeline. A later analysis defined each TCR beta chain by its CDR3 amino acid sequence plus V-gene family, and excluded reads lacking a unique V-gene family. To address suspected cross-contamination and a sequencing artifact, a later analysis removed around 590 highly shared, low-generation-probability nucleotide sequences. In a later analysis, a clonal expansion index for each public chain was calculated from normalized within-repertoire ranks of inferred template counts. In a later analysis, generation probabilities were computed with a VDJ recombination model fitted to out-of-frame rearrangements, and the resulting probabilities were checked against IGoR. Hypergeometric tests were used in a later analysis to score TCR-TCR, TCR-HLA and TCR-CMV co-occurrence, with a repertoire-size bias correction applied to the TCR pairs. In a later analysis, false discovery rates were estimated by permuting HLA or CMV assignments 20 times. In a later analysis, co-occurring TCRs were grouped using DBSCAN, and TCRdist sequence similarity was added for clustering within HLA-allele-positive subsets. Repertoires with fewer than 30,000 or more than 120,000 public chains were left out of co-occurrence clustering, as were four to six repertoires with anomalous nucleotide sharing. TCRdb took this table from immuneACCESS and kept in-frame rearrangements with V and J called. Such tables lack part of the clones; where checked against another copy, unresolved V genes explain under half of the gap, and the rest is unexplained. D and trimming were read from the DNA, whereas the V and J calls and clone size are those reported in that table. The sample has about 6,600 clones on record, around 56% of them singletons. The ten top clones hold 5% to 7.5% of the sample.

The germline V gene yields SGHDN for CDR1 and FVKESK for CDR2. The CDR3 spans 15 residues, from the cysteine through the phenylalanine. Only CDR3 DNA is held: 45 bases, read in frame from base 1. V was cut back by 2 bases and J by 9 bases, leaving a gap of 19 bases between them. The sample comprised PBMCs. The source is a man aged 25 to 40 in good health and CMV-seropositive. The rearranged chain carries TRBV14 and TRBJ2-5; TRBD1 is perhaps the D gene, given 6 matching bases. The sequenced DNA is TGTGCCAGCAGCCAACAGGACAGCCCTGGCATGGCCCAGTACTTC. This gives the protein CASSQQDSPGMAQYF.